This is a list of T cell receptor beta chains from one sample in a study of blood T cell repertoires in COVID-19. Repertoires were generated with immunoSEQ multiplex PCR, while TCRdb's copy carries only in-frame clones and drops some. The data show 200,000 to 250,000 clones, with roughly 81% seen just once and 7.5% to 8% held by the top ten. Sequencing input: peripheral blood. These receptors were collected from a woman between 50 and 59 years old with active or convalescent COVID-19. Each CDR3 is given with its conserved first and last residue. The D gene is left open where the match is weak. Size tells how often a clone was seen (once, few, many) or the class of an expanded clone, and some rows leave it out.

D gene	clone size	J gene	V gene	CDR3 protein	CDR3 DNA
TRBD2	-	TRBJ2-1	TRBV24-1	CATSDVGTSARSSYNEQFF	TGTGCCACCAGTGATGTTGGGACTAGCGCTAGGAGCTCCTACAATGAGCAGTTCTTC
-	-	TRBJ1-6	TRBV3-1/TRBV3-2	CASSPTVGASSYNSPLHF	TGTGCCAGCAGCCCTACGGTGGGGGCGAGCTCCTATAATTCACCCCTCCACTTT
-	-	TRBJ2-3	TRBV5-6	CASSLATADTQYF	TGTGCCAGCAGCTTAGCGACGGCAGATACGCAGTATTTT
-	-	TRBJ1-1	TRBV3-1/TRBV3-2	CASSLYSGTEAFF	TGTGCCAGCAGCCTATACAGTGGCACTGAAGCTTTCTTT
-	-	TRBJ1-1	TRBV6-5	CASSPGQREAFF	TGTGCCAGCAGCCCCGGACAGCGCGAAGCTTTCTTT
-	-	TRBJ2-1	TRBV3-1/TRBV3-2	CASSQKKRPYNEQFF	TGTGCCAGCAGCCAGAAGAAGCGCCCCTACAATGAGCAGTTCTTC
-	-	TRBJ1-6	TRBV6-6	CASRGPGSPLHF	TGTGCCAGCAGGGGCCCGGGGTCACCCCTCCACTTT
-	-	TRBJ1-3	TRBV29-1	CSVEDLGNTIYF	TGCAGCGTTGAAGATCTGGGAAACACCATATATTTT
-	few	TRBJ2-1	TRBV9	CASSVGGFGAAHNEQFF	TGTGCCAGCAGCGTGGGCGGTTTTGGGGCCGCTCACAATGAGCAGTTCTTC
-	few	TRBJ2-5	TRBV18	CASSPRLEETQYF	TGTGCCAGCTCACCACGGCTCGAAGAGACCCAGTACTTC
-	-	TRBJ1-1	TRBV28	CASSFRREGETSTEAFF	TGTGCCAGCAGTTTCCGGAGGGAGGGCGAAACTTCCACTGAAGCTTTCTTT
TRBD1	-	TRBJ1-3	TRBV5-1	CASSTGQGYGNTIYF	TGCGCCAGCAGCACGGGACAGGGATATGGAAACACCATATATTTT
TRBD1	-	TRBJ1-1	TRBV19	CASSLSGGQGVEAFF	TGTGCCAGTAGCCTCTCAGGGGGACAGGGGGTCGAAGCTTTCTTT
-	-	TRBJ1-5	TRBV3-1/TRBV3-2	CASSLHPINQPQHF	TGTGCCAGCAGCCTCCACCCTATCAATCAGCCCCAGCATTTT
TRBD2	few	TRBJ2-1	TRBV11-2	CASSKLSGTSAYEQFF	TGTGCCAGCAGCAAACTATCCGGGACTAGCGCCTATGAGCAGTTCTTC
TRBD1	-	TRBJ1-1	TRBV5-1	CASSLDGTGGTEAFF	TGCGCCAGCAGCTTGGACGGGACAGGGGGAACTGAAGCTTTCTTT
TRBD1	-	TRBJ1-2	TRBV28	CASSLGQGGGGYTF	TGTGCCAGCAGCCTCGGACAGGGAGGAGGTGGCTACACCTTC
TRBD1	-	TRBJ1-6	TRBV4-1	CASSQGGTGGSPLHF	TGCGCCAGCAGCCAGGGGGGGACAGGGGGTTCACCCCTCCACTTT
TRBD1	-	TRBJ1-1	TRBV6-6	CASTGQGGVSEAFF	TGTGCCAGCACGGGACAGGGGGGAGTTTCTGAAGCTTTCTTT
TRBD1	-	TRBJ1-2	TRBV2	CASSGTGPDYGYTF	TGTGCCAGCAGTGGGACAGGCCCAGACTATGGCTACACCTTC
-	-	TRBJ1-3	TRBV4-1	CASSRRDLSGNTIYF	TGCGCCAGCAGCCGGCGGGACCTCTCTGGAAACACCATATATTTT
TRBD1	-	TRBJ1-1	TRBV4-1	CASSPFPGTVNTEAFF	TGCGCCAGCAGCCCATTTCCCGGGACAGTGAACACTGAAGCTTTCTTT
-	few	TRBJ1-2	TRBV6-1	CASSEPSGVRYGYTF	TGTGCCAGCAGTGAACCTTCGGGGGTACGCTATGGCTACACCTTC
-	-	TRBJ2-3	TRBV3-1/TRBV3-2	CASSQGGALADTQYF	TGTGCCAGCAGCCAAGGCGGGGCCCTCGCAGATACGCAGTATTTT
-	-	TRBJ2-1	TRBV7-9	CASSLAEAGNNEQFF	TGTGCTAGCAGCTTAGCGGAGGCGGGGAACAATGAGCAGTTCTTC
-	-	TRBJ1-5	TRBV19	CASSISEEKHF	TGTGCCAGTAGTATATCCGAAGAGAAGCATTTT
-	-	TRBJ2-5	TRBV24-1	CATSDMTGAQETQYF	TGTGCCACCAGTGATATGACAGGTGCTCAAGAGACCCAGTACTTC
TRBD1	-	TRBJ2-3	TRBV11-3	CASSWGTGEETDTQYF	TGTGCCAGCAGCTGGGGGACAGGGGAAGAGACAGATACGCAGTATTTT
TRBD2	-	TRBJ2-7	TRBV19	CASRESGAGSYEQYF	TGTGCCAGTAGAGAAAGCGGGGCCGGGTCCTACGAGCAGTACTTC
TRBD1	-	TRBJ2-3	TRBV24-1	CATSPGQGRSYTQYF	TGTGCCACCAGTCCCGGACAGGGGCGATCATATACGCAGTATTTT
-	-	TRBJ1-1	TRBV10-1	CASSEDSYTEAFF	TGCGCCAGCAGTGAAGACAGCTACACTGAAGCTTTCTTT
TRBD2	few	TRBJ2-3	TRBV11-2	CASSLIAGDADTQYF	TGTGCCAGCAGCTTAATAGCGGGAGATGCAGATACGCAGTATTTT
-	-	TRBJ1-4	TRBV11-2	CASSPYSATNEKLFF	TGTGCCAGCAGCCCTTACTCCGCAACTAATGAAAAACTGTTTTTT
-	-	TRBJ2-2	TRBV2	CASSRTGRAGELFF	TGTGCCAGCAGTAGGACAGGGAGGGCCGGGGAGCTGTTTTTT
-	few	TRBJ1-1	TRBV7-3	CASSLNRENTEAFF	TGTGCCAGCAGCCTAAACAGGGAGAACACTGAAGCTTTCTTT
TRBD1	-	TRBJ1-6	TRBV3-1/TRBV3-2	CASSQPGTAPNSPLHF	TGTGCCAGCAGCCAGCCAGGGACAGCACCAAATTCACCCCTCCACTTT
-	-	TRBJ1-5	TRBV18	CASSPDTNQPQHF	TGTGCCAGCTCACCGGACACTAATCAGCCCCAGCATTTT
-	few	TRBJ1-5	TRBV24-1	CATSDSGGGSQPQHF	TGTGCCACCAGTGATTCTGGTGGGGGGTCCCAGCCCCAGCATTTT
-	-	TRBJ1-1	TRBV3-1/TRBV3-2	CASSQARSTEAFF	TGTGCCAGCAGCCAAGCCCGGTCGACTGAAGCTTTCTTT
-	-	TRBJ2-3	TRBV2	CASSRDVGVDTQYF	TGTGCCAGCAGCAGGGATGTGGGTGTAGATACGCAGTATTTT
-	-	TRBJ1-1	TRBV4-1	CASSLAGLRNTEAFF	TGCGCCAGCAGCCTCGCCGGTTTAAGGAACACTGAAGCTTTCTTT
-	-	TRBJ1-1	TRBV10-3	CAIGAGENTEAFF	TGTGCCATCGGCGCAGGTGAGAACACTGAAGCTTTCTTT
-	once	TRBJ2-5	TRBV19	CASSEQGIQTQYF	TGTGCCAGTAGCGAACAGGGAATACAGACCCAGTACTTC
-	few	TRBJ1-3	TRBV28	CASTLAGGIGNTIYF	TGTGCCAGCACCCTTGCCGGGGGAATCGGAAACACCATATATTTT
-	few	TRBJ2-7	TRBV3-1/TRBV3-2	CASSQVRTSEQYF	TGTGCCAGCAGCCAAGTGCGGACTTCAGAGCAGTACTTC
-	few	TRBJ1-4	TRBV7-9	CASSSREEKLFF	TGTGCCAGCAGCTCGCGAGAGGAAAAACTGTTTTTT
-	-	TRBJ1-4	TRBV19	CASSPPPTKKLFF	TGTGCCAGTAGCCCCCCGCCCACAAAAAAACTGTTTTTT
-	-	TRBJ2-1	TRBV3-1/TRBV3-2	CASSQDWQGDEQFF	TGTGCCAGCAGCCAAGATTGGCAGGGCGATGAGCAGTTCTTC
TRBD1	-	TRBJ1-5	TRBV24-1	CATETGVAQPQHF	TGTGCCACCGAAACAGGGGTGGCTCAGCCCCAGCATTTT
TRBD2	-	TRBJ2-3	TRBV5-4	CASSRGAGAGGAQYF	TGTGCCAGCAGCCGCGGAGCGGGGGCCGGGGGCGCGCAGTATTTT
-	-	TRBJ1-2	TRBV3-1/TRBV3-2	CASSQGRIYGYTF	TGTGCCAGCAGCCAAGGGCGGATCTATGGCTACACCTTC
TRBD1	-	TRBJ1-5	TRBV19	CASRLSGQGNSNQPQHF	TGTGCCAGTAGACTGTCGGGACAGGGCAACAGCAATCAGCCCCAGCATTTT
TRBD1	-	TRBJ1-5	TRBV19	CASSVYRDRGLRQPQHF	TGTGCCAGTAGTGTCTACCGGGACAGGGGTTTACGTCAGCCCCAGCATTTT
-	-	TRBJ2-3	TRBV12-5	CASGSPMGLVIPGHTDTQYF	TGTGCTAGTGGTTCCCCAATGGGGCTAGTAATTCCAGGGCACACAGATACGCAGTATTTT
-	once	TRBJ2-1	TRBV5-4	CASSLRGGNEQFF	TGTGCCAGCAGCTTGAGAGGCGGGAATGAGCAGTTCTTC
-	-	TRBJ1-5	TRBV6-6	CASSYAGYQPQHF	TGTGCCAGCAGTTACGCAGGGTACCAGCCCCAGCATTTT
TRBD1	-	TRBJ1-6	TRBV29-1	CSYQTGNNSPLHF	TGCAGCTACCAGACAGGGAATAATTCACCCCTCCACTTT
-	-	TRBJ2-6	TRBV4-1	CASSGPGVGANVLTF	TGCGCCAGCAGCGGGCCCGGGGTCGGGGCCAACGTCCTGACTTTC
-	few	TRBJ2-2	TRBV7-9	CASRKGHSPTGELFF	TGTGCCAGCAGGAAGGGACACTCCCCCACCGGGGAGCTGTTTTTT
-	-	TRBJ1-2	TRBV10-3	CAIRPDSYGYTF	TGTGCCATCAGGCCTGACAGCTATGGCTACACCTTC